Listed below are T cell receptor beta chains from one sample, sequenced in a study of CD8+ T cells in alopecia areata. TCRdb's table, derived via immunoSEQ multiplex PCR, lists solely in-frame clones and lacks some. The sample shows approximately 180,000 clones, 58% of them seen only once. Sequenced here: CD4+ T cells sorted from blood, sampled at roughly week 58, from a patient treated with tofacitinib. These receptors all come from a human donor with alopecia areata. Both conserved end residues are part of each CDR3. Each record gives: V gene, J gene, clone size, D gene, CDR3 DNA, CDR3 protein. The D gene is left open where the match is weak. Clone size is shown for a subset of rows, as once, few, many or a class of expanded clone.

>TRBV6-5|TRBJ1-2|NA|NA
TGTGCCAGCAGTACAGGCTATGGCTACACCTTC
CASSTGYGYTF
>TRBV2|TRBJ2-3|NA|NA
TGTGCCAGCAGTGAAGTGGCAAGTGCAGATACGCAGTATTTT
CASSEVASADTQYF
>TRBV4-2|TRBJ2-7|few|TRBD1
TGTGCCAGCAGCAAGGACGGACAGGGGGTCTACGAGCAGTACTTC
CASSKDGQGVYEQYF
>TRBV2|TRBJ2-6|NA|TRBD1
TGTGCCAGCAGTTCCGGGACAGGGGGCCTCTCTGGGGCCAACGTCCTGACTTTC
CASSSGTGGLSGANVLTF
>TRBV5-1|TRBJ1-1|few|NA
TGCGCCAGCAGCTTGGCCCAGAGCTTGAACACTGAAGCTTTCTTT
CASSLAQSLNTEAFF
>TRBV7-2|TRBJ2-1|NA|TRBD2
TGTGCCAGCAGCTTAGCGGGGGGGAATGAGCAGTTCTTC
CASSLAGGNEQFF
>TRBV13|TRBJ2-1|NA|NA
TGTGCCAGCAGCTTAGTGGCGGGTGGGAATGAGCAGTTCTTC
CASSLVAGGNEQFF
>TRBV29-1|TRBJ1-1|NA|NA
TGCAGCGTTGAAGGGTGGCGTCGAGACACTGAAGCTTTCTTT
CSVEGWRRDTEAFF
>TRBV5-6|TRBJ2-1|NA|NA
TGTGCCAGCAGCTTGTTCGGCGGAGATGAGCAGTTCTTC
CASSLFGGDEQFF
>TRBV5-6|TRBJ1-2|few|NA
TGTGCCAGCAGCTCGGATTTCGGCGGCTACACCTTC
CASSSDFGGYTF
>TRBV30|TRBJ2-3|NA|NA
TGTGCCTGGAGTAGGCCTGATACGCAGTATTTT
CAWSRPDTQYF
>TRBV5-4|TRBJ2-2|NA|TRBD2
TGTGCCAGCAGCTTGGCGGGGGGGAGACGGGAGCTGTTTTTT
CASSLAGGRRELFF
>TRBV7-2|TRBJ1-3|medium-sized|NA
TGTGCCAGCAGCTTATCAAGCTCTGGAAACACCATATATTTT
CASSLSSSGNTIYF
>TRBV2|TRBJ2-3|few|NA
TGTGCCAGCAGTGAATGGAGGGGCACAGATACGCAGTATTTT
CASSEWRGTDTQYF
>TRBV6-5|TRBJ1-2|NA|NA
TGTGCCAGCAGAGCCGGGGGCAATGACTATGGCTACACCTTC
CASRAGGNDYGYTF
>TRBV5-6|TRBJ2-7|NA|NA
TGTGCCAGCAGCTTGAGGGGGTACGAGCAGTACTTC
CASSLRGYEQYF
>TRBV5-1|TRBJ2-1|NA|NA
TGCGCCAGCAGCCCCGCGGTGGGGGGCGATGAGCAGTTCTTC
CASSPAVGGDEQFF
>TRBV20-1|TRBJ2-5|few|TRBD2
TGCAGTGCCGGGGGGGGAGAGACCCAGTACTTC
CSAGGGETQYF
>TRBV7-9|TRBJ1-5|few|TRBD1
TGTGCCAGCAGCCGACAGGGAGGTCAGCCCCAGCATTTT
CASSRQGGQPQHF
>TRBV29-1|TRBJ2-3|NA|NA
TGCAGCGCTAGCCAAGGGTACGGCACAGATACGCAGTATTTT
CSASQGYGTDTQYF
>TRBV9|TRBJ2-3|few|NA
TGTGCCAGCAGCGTAGGGCGGGGCGGAGCCACAGATACGCAGTATTTT
CASSVGRGGATDTQYF
>TRBV6-5|TRBJ2-3|NA|TRBD2
TGTGCCAGCAGCCCGGGACTAGCTGTAGATACGCAGTATTTT
CASSPGLAVDTQYF
>TRBV9|TRBJ2-5|NA|NA
TGTGCCAGCAGCGTAGGGTACCAGGGTGGGGAGACCCAGTACTTC
CASSVGYQGGETQYF
>TRBV4-1|TRBJ2-5|few|NA
TGCGCCAGCAGCCAAGTCGGGCTCCCTGGAGAGACCCAGTACTTC
CASSQVGLPGETQYF
>TRBV30|TRBJ2-6|NA|NA
TGTGCCTGGAGTCCCCAGTTTTATGGGAGGGGGGCCAACGTCCTGACTTTC
CAWSPQFYGRGANVLTF
>TRBV7-8|TRBJ2-7|few|TRBD1
TGTGCCAGCAGCCTTGACAGGGTAATGGTGGAGGAGCAGTACTTC
CASSLDRVMVEEQYF
>TRBV5-1|TRBJ2-2|NA|NA
TGCGCCAGCAGCTTGGTCGTAGGGCCCGGGGAGCTGTTTTTT
CASSLVVGPGELFF
>TRBV30|TRBJ1-2|NA|NA
TGTGCCTGGAGTGACCTGAACAGGGTCGGCGGCTACACCTTC
CAWSDLNRVGGYTF
>TRBV5-4|TRBJ1-1|NA|NA
TGTGCCAGCAGCTTTGGAGACAGGAGGAACACTGAAGCTTTCTTT
CASSFGDRRNTEAFF
>TRBV4-1|TRBJ1-2|few|NA
TGCGCCAGCAGCCAAGATTACATCTATGGCTACACCTTC
CASSQDYIYGYTF
>TRBV7-2|TRBJ1-2|NA|TRBD1
TGTGCCAGCAGCTTATCTACTGGACAGGCTGGGGCCGGCTACACCTTC
CASSLSTGQAGAGYTF
>TRBV30|TRBJ2-3|few|NA
TGTGCCTGGATCAATTGGGATACGCAGTATTTT
CAWINWDTQYF
>TRBV30|TRBJ2-2|NA|NA
TGTGCCTGGAGTGGAACACCCACCGGGGAGCTGTTTTTT
CAWSGTPTGELFF
>TRBV19|TRBJ1-1|NA|TRBD1
TGTGCCAGCAGGGGGCCTGAGGGCACTGAAGCTTTCTTT
CASRGPEGTEAFF
>TRBV7-2|TRBJ2-1|few|NA
TGTGCCAGCAGCGCCGGGGGCTCCTACAATGAGCAGTTCTTC
CASSAGGSYNEQFF
>TRBV5-1|TRBJ2-5|few|TRBD1
TGCGCCAGCAGCCAAGGACAGGGATCCAAACTCGTACAAGAGACCCAGTACTTC
CASSQGQGSKLVQETQYF
>TRBV7-9|TRBJ2-1|NA|NA
TGTGCCAGCAGCTTTGGAGGGCCCTACAATGAGCAGTTCTTC
CASSFGGPYNEQFF
>TRBV7-9|TRBJ2-5|few|NA
TGTGCCAGCAGCTTAGCGTCGGTCGGGGAGACCCAGTACTTC
CASSLASVGETQYF
>TRBV2|TRBJ1-5|NA|NA
TGTGCCAGCAGCAGGGATTTTTCTCAGCCCCAGCATTTT
CASSRDFSQPQHF
>TRBV7-2|TRBJ2-7|few|NA
TGTGCCAGCAGCCCTGGCCCCGGTCGGGCCGACTACGAGCAGTACTTC
CASSPGPGRADYEQYF
>TRBV6-1|TRBJ1-5|NA|NA
TGTGCCAGCAGTAGAACAGTTAGCAATCAGCCCCAGCATTTT
CASSRTVSNQPQHF
>TRBV2|TRBJ1-5|NA|NA
TGTGCCAGCAGTGAACTCAGGGCGCCGCAGCCCCAGCATTTT
CASSELRAPQPQHF
>TRBV30|TRBJ1-4|few|TRBD1
TGTGCCTGGAGTGACCGGGACAGGGACCACAGGGTTGTCGAAAAACTGTTTTTT
CAWSDRDRDHRVVEKLFF
>TRBV30|TRBJ2-3|NA|NA
TGTGCCTGGAGAATCCTTCGGAGCACAGATACGCAGTATTTT
CAWRILRSTDTQYF
>TRBV10-3|TRBJ1-2|once|TRBD1
TGTGCCATCAGAAAGGACAGGGACTATGGCTACACCTTC
CAIRKDRDYGYTF
>TRBV29-1|TRBJ1-5|few|TRBD1
TGCAGCGTTGTGGGGACAGGGGGCAGAGATCAGCCCCAGCATTTT
CSVVGTGGRDQPQHF
>TRBV7-3|TRBJ1-5|NA|NA
TGTGCCAGCAGCTTAGGCGCAGGGAGAGGTCAGCCCCAGCATTTT
CASSLGAGRGQPQHF
>TRBV30|TRBJ1-1|few|NA
TGTGCCTGGAGTGTAGAGGGGGGGCTGAACACTGAAGCTTTCTTT
CAWSVEGGLNTEAFF
>TRBV30|TRBJ1-5|few|NA
TGTGCCTGGGGGGCTGCGGGTCAGCCCCAGCATTTT
CAWGAAGQPQHF
>TRBV10-3|TRBJ2-5|NA|NA
TGTGCCATCAGTGATGGGGGGCCAGAGACCCAGTACTTC
CAISDGGPETQYF
>TRBV30|TRBJ1-4|NA|NA
TGTGCCTGGAGACCGGGGGAAAAACTGTTTTTT
CAWRPGEKLFF
>TRBV7-3|TRBJ2-5|once|NA
TGTGCCAGCAGCTTAATCCCTAAGGAGACCCAGTACTTC
CASSLIPKETQYF
>TRBV11-2|TRBJ2-3|NA|TRBD2
TGTGCCAGCAGCTCAAAAGGGACTAGCCCTTCAGATACGCAGTATTTT
CASSSKGTSPSDTQYF